This passage covers 27 T cell receptor beta chains from one sample sequenced in a study of technical replicates of blood from a few donors. The assay was immunoSEQ multiplex PCR, and TCRdb's table has in-frame clones only and misses some. The repertoire holds tens of thousands of clones, with 90% to 95% as singletons. Material: T cells isolated from PBMCs. The receptor source for this set is a human donor in good health.

The chain is built from TRBV5-1 and TRBJ1-3; 7 positions match TRBD1. The CDR3 length is 14 residues. V was clipped by 0 bases and J by 4 bases; unmatched bases: 1. Germline-derived CDR1 and CDR2 are SGHRS and YFSETQ. CDR3 loop: CASSLGQGGNTIYF. As DNA, the CDR3 is TGCGCCAGCAGCTTGGGACAGGGCGGAAACACCATATATTTT.

In DNA, the CDR3 is TGTGCCTTTCACCGAGGGAATGGCTACACCTTC. It is translated as CAFHRGNGYTF. This chain joins TRBV30 and TRBJ1-2; D unclear. CDR3 length: 11 amino acids. Germline V gene sequence: CDR1 GTSNPN, CDR2 SVGIG (reference sequence). Trimming pared 7 bases from V and 6 bases from J, leaving 12 bases between.

The chain recombines TRBV5-1 with TRBJ2-3, with TRBD2 matching 8 bases. Germline assignment: CDR1 SGHRS and CDR2 YFSETQ. The CDR3 is 15 residues long. Losses at the gene ends were 0 bases for V and 5 bases for J; bases not matched to a gene: 5. CDR3 protein: CASSLAASGRDTQYF. CDR3 DNA: TGCGCCAGCAGCTTGGCCGCTAGCGGGCGAGATACGCAGTATTTT.

This clone appeared once. V is TRBV13 and J is TRBJ2-5; TRBD1 agrees at 7 bases. V lost 5 bases, J lost 5 bases, and 8 bases stayed unmatched. This CDR3 has 14 amino acids. Germline assignment: CDR1 PRHDT and CDR2 FYEKMQ (reference sequence). The CDR3 spells CASSLDRATETQYF. CDR3 bases: TGTGCCAGCAGCCTCGACAGGGCGACGGAGACCCAGTACTTC.

The rearrangement joins TRBV19 to TRBJ1-3; D not resolved. Germline loops: CDR1 LNHDA, CDR2 SQIVND (reference sequence). The ends were cut back, 6 bases at V and 0 bases at J, with 15 bases in the middle. The CDR3 is made up of 16 amino acids. CDR3 DNA sequence: TGTGCCAGTAGCACCGTTGGGCCCGACTCTGGAAACACCATATATTTT. It codes for CASSTVGPDSGNTIYF.

A single count supports this clone. The V gene is TRBV29-1, the J gene TRBJ1-2; unclear D gene. The V gene lost 7 bases and the J gene lost 0 bases, with 15 bases spanning the gap. Germline V gives CDR1 SQVTM, CDR2 ANQGSEA. CDR3 size: 14 residues. The CDR3 here is CSAGPIEANYGYTF. DNA of the CDR3: TGCAGCGCCGGTCCTATTGAGGCTAACTATGGCTACACCTTC.

The chain joins TRBV28 to TRBJ2-7; TRBD1 aligns across 9 bases. The CDR3 totals 13 residues. V trimming: 5 bases; J trimming: 4 bases; junction bases outside the gene matches: 3. CDR1 and CDR2 from the germline V gene are MDHEN and SYDVKM. CDR3 protein: CASSVGQGYEQYF. CDR3 DNA: TGTGCCAGCAGTGTCGGACAGGGGTACGAGCAGTACTTC.

The CDR3 sequence: CATSRDTAGEQYF. The CDR3 coding sequence is TGTGCCACCAGCAGAGATACAGCCGGCGAGCAGTACTTC. V and J are TRBV15 and TRBJ2-7; no clear D gene. V lost 0 bases, J lost 6 bases, and 9 bases lay in between. This CDR3 region has 13 residues. Germline V gene lookup returns CDR1 LNHNV and CDR2 YYDKDF (reference sequence).

The V call is TRBV10-3, the J call TRBJ1-5; TRBD1 matches at 11 bases. The CDR3 contains 17 residues. CDR1 ENHRY and CDR2 SYGVKD come from the germline V gene. V trimming: 6 bases; J trimming: 7 bases; junction bases outside the gene matches: 14. DNA of the CDR3: TGTGCCATCAGGTCAGAAGGACAGGGGGCGCCTAGCCAGCCCCAGCATTTT. This encodes CAIRSEGQGAPSQPQHF.

This clone was detected only once. The chain carries TRBV7-2 and TRBJ2-7; 12 nucleotides line up with TRBD1. J lost 4 bases, V lost 7 bases, and 11 bases had no gene match. CDR3 length: 16 amino acids. Germline CDR1 is SGHTA and CDR2 is FQGNSA. The DNA of the CDR3 is TGTGCCAGCACCTGGACTGGGACAGGGGGCGAGTACGAGCAGTACTTC. It specifies CASTWTGTGGEYEQYF.

This chain links TRBV6-5 with TRBJ2-7, with D perhaps matching TRBD2 (5 bases). V was clipped by 2 bases and J by 6 bases, with 5 bases between them. This CDR3 comprises 11 residues. CDR1 and CDR2 (germline): MNHEY, SVGAGI. The CDR3 DNA reads TGTGCCAGCAGTTACGGGAGCGAGCAGTACTTC. Its translation is CASSYGSEQYF.

V and J are TRBV28 and TRBJ1-5; D gene unclear. This CDR3 has 12 amino acids. With 2 bases removed from V and 7 bases from J, the gap between germline ends came to 6 bases. Germline lookup yields CDR1 MDHEN and CDR2 SYDVKM. Here the CDR3 reads CASSLPGQPQHF. The CDR3 DNA is TGTGCCAGCAGTTTACCGGGGCAGCCCCAGCATTTT.

V is TRBV7-6 and J is TRBJ2-1, with 10 bases lining up with TRBD2. Trimming took 5 bases from V and 5 from J; bases not matched to a gene: 6. The CDR3 runs to 15 residues. Looked up from germline, CDR1 is SGHVS and CDR2 is FNYEAQ. The CDR3 DNA is TGTGCCAGCAGCCTTAATAGCGGGAGGCACAATGAGCAGTTCTTC. It codes for CASSLNSGRHNEQFF.

The chain recombines TRBV5-1 with TRBJ2-1; TRBD2 aligns across 15 bases. Unmatched junction bases numbered 7, after V lost 4 bases and J lost 8 bases. Germline assignment: CDR1 SGHRS and CDR2 YFSETQ. The CDR3 spans 16 residues. CDR3 bases: TGCGCCAGCAGCCCCGGACTAGCGGGAGGGCCGGATGAGCAGTTCTTC. This sequence encodes CASSPGLAGGPDEQFF.

V usage is TRBV9 and J usage is TRBJ2-7; TRBD2 is a possible D gene (5 bases). The CDR3 is made up of 15 amino acids. V dropped 0 bases and J dropped 4 bases, with 14 bases sitting between them. Germline lookup yields CDR1 SGDLS and CDR2 YYNGEE. For the CDR3, the DNA is TGTGCCAGCAGCGTAGGGGTCTCGCCGGGGTACGAGCAGTACTTC. Protein sequence: CASSVGVSPGYEQYF.

This clone was seen only once. The chain couples TRBV18 to TRBJ1-1; no firm D call. In germline, CDR1 is KGHSH, CDR2 LQKENI. V shed 6 bases and J shed 4 bases, with 9 bases lying between them. The CDR3 runs 12 residues. CDR3 residues: CASSRLGTEAFF. The DNA for the CDR3 is TGTGCCAGCTCCCGTCTCGGCACTGAAGCTTTCTTT.

The V call is TRBV27, the J call TRBJ1-1, with unresolved D. The ends were cut back, 11 bases at V and 0 bases at J, with 16 bases in the middle. CDR3 length equals 14 residues. Germline loops: CDR1 MNHEY, CDR2 SMNVEV (reference sequence). The CDR3 loop reads CASRGGWMNTEAFF. The CDR3 DNA is TGTGCCTCCCGGGGAGGGTGGATGAACACTGAAGCTTTCTTT.

The J gene is TRBJ2-5, the V gene TRBV6-5; 9 bases map to TRBD2. V shed 5 bases and J 2 bases; nucleotides not matched to a gene: 3. The CDR3 spans 14 residues. Germline-derived CDR1 and CDR2 are MNHEY and SVGAGI. Here the CDR3 reads CASSTLAGQETQYF. The CDR3, as DNA: TGTGCCAGCAGTACACTAGCGGGTCAAGAGACCCAGTACTTC.

The genes are TRBV27 and TRBJ1-1; D uncertain. The CDR3 spans 15 residues. Germline assignment: CDR1 MNHEY and CDR2 SMNVEV (reference sequence). V was cut by 7 bases and J by 1 base, with 16 bases left in between. The CDR3 nucleotides read TGTGCCAGCACCTCTCGATCACAGCCGAACACTGAAGCTTTCTTT. This gives the protein CASTSRSQPNTEAFF.

The genes are TRBV2 and TRBJ2-7, with D possibly being TRBD2 (5 bases). The CDR3 consists of 17 residues. The V and J ends lost 6 bases and 1 base respectively, with 22 bases between them. CDR1 is SNHLY, CDR2 FYNNEI, per germline. The DNA of the CDR3 is TGTGCCAGCAGCTCAAACCCGAATAGGGCGGGTTCCTACGAGCAGTACTTC. The encoded protein is CASSSNPNRAGSYEQYF. The variable domain in full, with the rest retrieved from reference TRBV2 and TRBJ2-7, is EPEVTQTPSHQVTQMGQEVILRCVPISNHLYFYWYRQILGQKVEFLVSFYNNEISEKSEIFDDQFSVERPDGSNFTLKIRSTKLEDSAMYFCASSSNPNRAGSYEQYFGPGTRLTVT.

V and J are TRBV4-3 and TRBJ1-2, with TRBD1 as a possible D gene (5 bases). V was pared by 2 bases and J by 4 bases, with 11 bases between. Germline V CDR1 and CDR2: LGHNA, YSLEER. The CDR3 spans 14 residues. CDR3 sequence (DNA): TGCGCCAGCAGCCAATATGGCCAGGGCTATGGCTACACCTTC. The encoded protein is CASSQYGQGYGYTF.

The CDR3, as DNA: TGTGCCAGCAGCTTGGACAGTTCCCTGAACACCGGGGAGCTGTTTTTT. Amino acids: CASSLDSSLNTGELFF. The chain links TRBV7-3 to TRBJ2-2, with D possibly TRBD1 on 6 matching bases. Trimming left V 3 bases short and J 1 base short, with 12 bases between. This CDR3 spans 16 amino acids. Per germline, CDR1 SGHTA and CDR2 FQGTGA. Full variable domain (remainder filled in from reference TRBV7-3 and TRBJ2-2): GAGVSQTPSNKVTEKGKYVELRCDPISGHTALYWYRQSLGQGPEFLIYFQGTGAADDSGLPNDRFFAVRPEGSVSTLKIQRTERGDSAVYLCASSLDSSLNTGELFFGEGSRLTVL.

This rearrangement joins TRBV10-1 to TRBJ2-1; TRBD2 matches 9 bases. Losses at the gene ends were 2 bases for V and 13 bases for J; bases not matched to a gene: 18. CDR1 is WNHNN and CDR2 is SYGVQD in the germline V gene (reference sequence). There are 17 residues in the CDR3. The CDR3 sequence: CASSEPPRLPSGIGQFF. CDR3 coding DNA: TGCGCCAGCAGTGAGCCCCCACGACTTCCTAGCGGGATAGGTCAGTTCTTC.

The rearrangement uses TRBV5-1 and TRBJ2-3; D is possibly TRBD2 (6 bases). CDR3 length equals 14 residues. V lost 4 bases to trimming and J lost 6 bases, with 15 bases between them. Germline V gene lookup returns CDR1 SGHRS and CDR2 YFSETQ. CDR3 loop: CASSPWDGTDTQYF. Here the CDR3 DNA reads TGCGCCAGCAGCCCCTGGGACGGGACTGATACGCAGTATTTT. Using reference TRBV5-1 and TRBJ2-3 for the parts outside the CDR3, the full variable domain is KAGVTQTPRYLIKTRGQQVTLSCSPISGHRSVSWYQQTPGQGLQFLFEYFSETQRNKGNFPGRFSGRQFSNSRSEMNVSTLELGDSALYLCASSPWDGTDTQYFGPGTRLTVL.

V gene TRBV5-1 combines with J gene TRBJ1-1; D gene ambiguous. V gave up 4 bases and J gave up 3 bases, with 13 bases separating them. CDR3 length equals 14 residues. CDR1 is SGHRS and CDR2 is YFSETQ in the germline V gene. CDR3 DNA sequence: TGCGCCAGCAGCGGCCGGAGCGTCGACACTGAAGCTTTCTTT. Translating gives CASSGRSVDTEAFF.

The CDR3: CASSVDAGATYEQYF. The CDR3 nucleotides are TGTGCCAGCAGCGTAGATGCGGGAGCGACGTACGAGCAGTACTTC. The rearrangement uses TRBV9 and TRBJ2-7; TRBD2 matches at 7 bases. CDR3 length: 15 amino acids. From germline, CDR1 is SGDLS and CDR2 YYNGEE. J lost 4 bases, V lost 0 bases, and 7 bases had no gene match.

This rearrangement joins TRBV11-1 to TRBJ2-1, with TRBD2 matching 9 bases. Trimming took 5 bases from V and 10 from J; bases not matched to a gene: 6. CDR1 and CDR2 from the germline V gene are SGHAT and FQDESV (reference sequence). CDR3 length: 13 residues. The CDR3 sequence: CASSGLASGEQFF. The CDR3 DNA sequence: TGTGCCAGCAGCGGACTAGCGAGTGGGGAGCAGTTCTTC.